Listed below are T cell receptor beta chains from one sample, sequenced in a study of T cell responses to AZD1222 COVID-19 vaccine. Method: immunoSEQ multiplex PCR; TCRdb's copy keeps in-frame clones and lacks some. The data hold 85,000 to 90,000 clones, with 85% to 90% observed a single time. Sequencing was performed on peripheral blood, taken 28 days after the second AZD1222 dose. The source is an adult who received the AZD1222 COVID-19 vaccine. The CDR3 runs from the conserved cysteine through the conserved F or W. D genes are given only for firm matches. Clone size, where shown, is once, few, many, or a class for clones that have expanded.

size,V,J,D,CDR3,DNA
NA,TRBV19,TRBJ2-3,NA,CASSGAGHTSTDTQYF,TGTGCCAGTAGTGGCGCCGGACACACTAGCACAGATACGCAGTATTTT
NA,TRBV19,TRBJ1-4,NA,CASTQQGLQGEKLFF,TGTGCCAGTACCCAACAGGGTCTACAAGGGGAAAAACTGTTTTTT
NA,TRBV10-2,TRBJ2-3,TRBD1,CASSEWTGRQYF,TGCGCCAGCAGTGAGTGGACAGGGAGGCAGTATTTT
NA,TRBV7-6,TRBJ2-1,NA,CASSGWNEQFF,TGTGCCAGCTCGGGTTGGAATGAGCAGTTCTTC
once,TRBV5-1,TRBJ1-5,TRBD1,CASSLGTGRNQPQHF,TGCGCCAGCAGCTTAGGGACAGGGAGGAATCAGCCCCAGCATTTT
NA,TRBV7-3,TRBJ2-2,NA,CASSVQGLTGELFF,TGTGCCAGCAGCGTACAGGGTCTGACCGGGGAGCTGTTTTTT
NA,TRBV30,TRBJ2-2,NA,CAWNSIGELFF,TGTGCCTGGAACTCGATCGGGGAGCTGTTTTTT
NA,TRBV19,TRBJ1-6,NA,CASSAGPNYNSPLHF,TGTGCCAGTAGCGCAGGGCCGAACTATAATTCACCCCTCCACTTT
once,TRBV7-9,TRBJ1-6,NA,CASSLAQTGASPLHF,TGTGCCAGCAGCTTAGCGCAGACGGGCGCCTCACCCCTCCACTTT
NA,TRBV2,TRBJ1-2,TRBD1,CASSRQGMGGYTF,TGTGCCAGCAGTCGACAGGGGATGGGAGGCTACACCTTC
NA,TRBV6-1,TRBJ2-2,TRBD2,CASSELSGGAGELFF,TGTGCCAGCAGTGAACTCAGCGGGGGGGCCGGGGAGCTGTTTTTT
NA,TRBV6-2/TRBV6-3,TRBJ2-1,NA,CASSRDYSYNEQFF,TGTGCCAGCAGTCGCGACTACTCCTACAATGAGCAGTTCTTC
NA,TRBV23-1,TRBJ1-1,TRBD1,CASRERTGGLTEAFF,TGCGCCAGCAGGGAAAGGACAGGGGGGCTCACTGAAGCTTTCTTT
NA,TRBV12-5,TRBJ1-5,NA,CASGRDSNQPQHF,TGTGCTAGTGGTCGGGACAGCAATCAGCCCCAGCATTTT
NA,TRBV5-5,TRBJ2-7,NA,CASSPGDLPTQQYF,TGTGCCAGCAGTCCGGGAGACTTACCTACGCAGCAGTACTTC
once,TRBV18,TRBJ1-5,NA,CASSPYGVGNQPQHF,TGTGCCAGCTCACCATATGGGGTTGGGAATCAGCCCCAGCATTTT
NA,TRBV29-1,TRBJ2-3,TRBD2,CSVSRTSGDHTDTQYF,TGCAGCGTTTCTAGGACTAGCGGAGATCATACAGATACGCAGTATTTT
once,TRBV2,TRBJ1-2,NA,CASSRAVYGYTF,TGTGCCAGCAGCCGGGCGGTCTATGGCTACACCTTC
NA,TRBV5-1,TRBJ1-1,NA,CASSVEGGRSTEAFF,TGCGCCAGCAGCGTGGAAGGGGGGCGCAGCACTGAAGCTTTCTTT
NA,TRBV7-3,TRBJ1-1,NA,CASSPSSGTEAFF,TGTGCCAGCAGCCCCTCGTCGGGAACTGAAGCTTTCTTT
NA,TRBV5-1,TRBJ2-1,TRBD2,CASSFPNFAGGTYNEQFF,TGCGCCAGCAGCTTTCCTAATTTTGCGGGGGGCACCTACAATGAGCAGTTCTTC
NA,TRBV4-2,TRBJ2-6,NA,CASSPVLGAGANVLTF,TGTGCCAGCAGCCCGGTCTTGGGGGCTGGGGCCAACGTCCTGACTTTC
once,TRBV7-9,TRBJ1-1,NA,CASSRTDTEAFF,TGTGCCAGCAGCCGGACAGACACTGAAGCTTTCTTT
NA,TRBV6-4,TRBJ1-2,NA,CASSPGNLNYGYTF,TGTGCCAGCAGTCCGGGGAATCTTAACTATGGCTACACCTTC
NA,TRBV2,TRBJ2-7,TRBD1,CASTIDRGLSYEQYF,TGTGCCAGCACCATTGACAGGGGGCTCTCCTACGAGCAGTACTTC
NA,TRBV5-4,TRBJ2-7,TRBD1,CASSAYRQGSYEQYF,TGTGCCAGCAGCGCATATAGACAGGGTTCCTACGAGCAGTACTTC
NA,TRBV18,TRBJ2-5,TRBD1,CASSPQRGPETQYF,TGTGCCAGCTCACCACAAAGGGGGCCAGAGACCCAGTACTTC
NA,TRBV11-3,TRBJ2-1,NA,CASSGASSYNEQFF,TGTGCCAGCAGCGGGGCTAGCTCCTACAATGAGCAGTTCTTC
NA,TRBV5-8,TRBJ1-5,TRBD1,CASSLGRQGDQPQHF,TGTGCCAGCAGCTTGGGTCGGCAGGGGGATCAGCCCCAGCATTTT
NA,TRBV19,TRBJ1-2,TRBD1,CASGQGARGYTF,TGTGCCAGTGGACAGGGGGCGCGGGGCTACACCTTC
NA,TRBV5-6,TRBJ1-1,NA,CASSGGGGNTEAFF,TGTGCCAGCAGCGGTGGGGGAGGGAACACTGAAGCTTTCTTT
NA,TRBV6-5,TRBJ2-2,TRBD2,CASRLAGSDTGELFF,TGTGCCAGCCGACTAGCGGGGTCCGACACCGGGGAGCTGTTTTTT
medium-sized,TRBV5-1,TRBJ2-7,NA,CASRDRDAGNFGEAVF,TGCGCCAGCAGAGACCGGGACGCCGGGAACTTCGGGGAAGCGGTATTC
NA,TRBV7-9,TRBJ1-6,NA,CASSLATANSPLHF,TGTGCCAGCAGCTTAGCCACAGCTAATTCACCCCTCCACTTT
NA,TRBV11-2,TRBJ2-3,TRBD2,CASSRLAGVSTDTQYF,TGTGCCAGCAGCAGACTAGCGGGGGTTAGCACAGATACGCAGTATTTT
NA,TRBV2,TRBJ1-1,NA,CASTLRGGQWGGTTEAFF,TGTGCCAGCACCCTACGAGGAGGACAGTGGGGCGGAACGACTGAAGCTTTCTTT
NA,TRBV7-8,TRBJ1-1,NA,CASSLFPDGYTEAFF,TGTGCCAGCAGCTTATTCCCAGACGGTTACACTGAAGCTTTCTTT
NA,TRBV5-5,TRBJ1-1,NA,CASSHQYDTEAFF,TGTGCCAGCAGCCATCAGTACGACACTGAAGCTTTCTTT
NA,TRBV7-8,TRBJ2-7,TRBD2,CASSPRGAGGSSYEQYF,TGTGCCAGCAGCCCAAGGGGTGCGGGGGGATCCTCCTACGAGCAGTACTTC
NA,TRBV6-2/TRBV6-3,TRBJ1-5,NA,CASSPMGRATYSNQPQHF,TGTGCCAGCAGCCCTATGGGACGCGCAACCTATAGCAATCAGCCCCAGCATTTT
NA,TRBV16,TRBJ1-6,NA,CASSQSGVTTNSPLHF,TGTGCCAGCAGCCAATCTGGGGTGACAACAAACTCACCCCTCCACTTT
few,TRBV5-1,TRBJ1-2,TRBD1,CASSEDRGKNYGYTF,TGCGCCAGCAGCGAGGACAGGGGCAAGAACTATGGCTACACCTTC
NA,TRBV29-1,TRBJ1-2,NA,CSVSTGNYGYTF,TGCAGCGTTAGTACGGGAAACTATGGCTACACCTTC
NA,TRBV3-1/TRBV3-2,TRBJ1-1,NA,CASSQVAGNTEAFF,TGTGCCAGCAGCCAAGTGGCAGGGAACACTGAAGCTTTCTTT
many,TRBV7-9,TRBJ2-7,NA,CASSPPGRGSEQYF,TGTGCCAGCAGCCCACCGGGACGGGGATCGGAGCAGTACTTC
NA,TRBV5-1,TRBJ1-2,NA,CASSLVGGSDYGYTF,TGCGCCAGCAGCTTGGTAGGGGGGAGTGACTATGGCTACACCTTC
NA,TRBV7-9,TRBJ2-3,NA,CASSLGAGPDTQYF,TGTGCCAGCAGCTTAGGCGCAGGCCCAGATACGCAGTATTTT
NA,TRBV6-2/TRBV6-3,TRBJ2-7,TRBD2,CASSNRPGLAYYEQYF,TGTGCCAGCAGCAACAGACCGGGACTAGCCTACTACGAGCAGTACTTC
NA,TRBV5-1,TRBJ2-6,TRBD1,CASRGQASSGANVLTF,TGCGCCAGCAGAGGACAGGCTTCCTCTGGGGCCAACGTCCTGACTTTC
NA,TRBV29-1,TRBJ1-1,TRBD1,CSVEGDRGLNTEAFF,TGCAGCGTTGAAGGGGACAGGGGTTTGAACACTGAAGCTTTCTTT
NA,TRBV28,TRBJ1-1,NA,CASRKDTTEAFF,TGTGCCAGCAGAAAGGATACAACTGAAGCTTTCTTT
NA,TRBV3-1/TRBV3-2,TRBJ2-1,TRBD2,CASSLAGVNEQFF,TGTGCCAGCAGCCTAGCGGGAGTTAATGAGCAGTTCTTC
once,TRBV20-1,TRBJ2-1,NA,CSVYSYNEQFF,TGCAGTGTTTACTCCTACAATGAGCAGTTCTTC
NA,TRBV7-9,TRBJ2-3,NA,CASSRGQVTDTQYF,TGTGCCAGCAGCCGTGGACAAGTCACAGATACGCAGTATTTT
NA,TRBV5-6,TRBJ1-6,NA,CASSTIRQFNSPLHF,TGTGCCAGCAGCACCATAAGACAGTTTAATTCACCCCTCCACTTT
NA,TRBV6-5,TRBJ1-1,NA,CASNTDILNTEAFF,TGTGCCAGCAATACGGACATCCTTAACACTGAAGCTTTCTTT